The source of this TCR beta chain is a study of OX40 agonist ivuxolimab in advanced cancers. Study-level information: Eligibility admitted prior anti-PD-1, anti-PD-L1 or anti-CTLA-4 therapy; 35% to 40% had some.

Assay: immunoSEQ multiplex PCR; the TCRdb copy retains only in-frame clones and omits some. The repertoire holds more than 60,000 clones, with roughly nine tenths as singletons. Per germline, CDR1 MGHRA and CDR2 YSYEKL. J lost 2 bases, V lost 0 bases, and 5 bases had no gene match. The CDR3 extends over 17 amino acids. The origin of this receptor is an adult with an advanced solid tumor such as melanoma, head and neck, liver or kidney cancer. V gene TRBV4-1 combines with J gene TRBJ2-3, with 10 bases fitting TRBD2. The sequencing used CD4+ or CD8+ T cells sorted from blood, collected in a trial of the OX40 agonist ivuxolimab. CDR3 loop: CASSQESGLAATDTQYF. The CDR3 DNA sequence: TGCGCCAGCAGCCAAGAGTCCGGACTAGCGGCCACAGATACGCAGTATTTT.